One sample yielded the 28 T cell receptor beta chains listed below, sequenced in a study of T cell changes during pregnancy in multiple sclerosis. This table comes from immunoSEQ multiplex PCR, and its TCRdb copy is limited to in-frame clones, with some not included. The sample comprises roughly 80,000 clones, approximately 90% of which are singletons, and 2% to 3% rests with the top ten. The sample was peripheral blood, taken before pregnancy. Source of these receptors: a female donor with multiple sclerosis, enrolled in a pregnancy study.

The chain recombines TRBV5-1 with TRBJ2-3; 7 positions agree with TRBD1. V shed 2 bases and J 2 bases; nucleotides not matched to a gene: 2. The CDR3 has 14 residues. Germline lookup yields CDR1 SGHRS and CDR2 YFSETQ. The CDR3 bases are TGCGCCAGCAGCTTCGGGACAGTCACAGATACGCAGTATTTT. Encoded protein: CASSFGTVTDTQYF.

The chain couples TRBV7-6 to TRBJ2-2; 8 bases align to TRBD2. Germline V lookup: CDR1 SGHVS, CDR2 FNYEAQ. The CDR3 is 15 amino acids. V trimming: 5 bases; J trimming: 7 bases; junction bases outside the gene matches: 9. As DNA, the CDR3 is TGTGCCAGCAGCCCCGGGAGGGGGGCGCACGGGGAGCTGTTTTTT. Amino acid sequence: CASSPGRGAHGELFF. The variable domain in full, with the rest retrieved from reference TRBV7-6 and TRBJ2-2, is GAGVSQSPRYKVTKRGQDVALRCDPISGHVSLYWYRQALGQGPEFLTYFNYEAQQDKSGLPNDRFSAERPEGSISTLTIQRTEQRDSAMYRCASSPGRGAHGELFFGEGSRLTVL.

The chain carries TRBV6-5 and TRBJ2-3, with D unclear. V was shortened by 0 bases and J by 3 bases, with 7 bases between the two germline ends. Germline-derived CDR1 and CDR2 are MNHEY and SVGAGI. The CDR3 has 14 amino acids. CDR3 region: CASSYSLSTDTQYF. CDR3 nucleotides: TGTGCCAGCAGTTACTCTCTGAGTACAGATACGCAGTATTTT.

Only one count was recorded for this clone. The chain recombines TRBV9 with TRBJ1-5, with TRBD1 as a possible D gene (5 bases). This CDR3 is built from 14 residues. Trimming cost V 4 bases and J 2 bases, with 10 bases left between them. Germline CDR1 SGDLS, CDR2 YYNGEE. The DNA of the CDR3 is TGTGCCAGCAGCTCAGGGTGGGGCAATCAGCCCCAGCATTTT. Translation: CASSSGWGNQPQHF.

The rearrangement links TRBV28 to TRBJ1-2; D unclear. The germline V gene encodes CDR1 MDHEN and CDR2 SYDVKM. The CDR3 runs 14 residues. Trimming pared 7 bases from V and 6 bases from J, leaving 18 bases between. The CDR3 DNA reads as TGTGCCAGCATCCCAATAGCGGGCGCGGATGGCTACACCTTC. Its protein is CASIPIAGADGYTF.

J is TRBJ2-1 and V is TRBV9; no reliable D call. V lost 0 bases and J 5 bases, leaving 12 bases between the germline ends. This CDR3 spans 15 amino acids. In germline, CDR1 is SGDLS, CDR2 YYNGEE. CDR3 region: CASSVAPDSNNEQFF. The CDR3 DNA is TGTGCCAGCAGCGTAGCACCCGACTCTAACAATGAGCAGTTCTTC.

As for this clone: The junction departs from the called germline gene at one end, perhaps through a read error. The genes are TRBV7-2 and TRBJ2-1; TRBD1 matches at 10 bases. CDR1 and CDR2 (germline): SGHTA, FQGNSA. The length of the CDR3 is 14 residues. Here the CDR3 reads CASSRTPGQGLRVF. DNA for the CDR3: TGTGCCAGCAGCCGTACTCCGGGACAGGGGCTTCGGGTCTTC.

The chain couples TRBV30 to TRBJ2-1, with D uncertain. Germline V gene data show CDR1 as GTSNPN and CDR2 as SVGIG (reference sequence). Trimming stripped 3 bases from V and 4 bases from J, with 4 bases between. CDR3 length equals 11 residues. CDR3 in amino acids: CAWRRYNEQFF. The CDR3 DNA is TGTGCCTGGAGGCGGTACAATGAGCAGTTCTTC.

The chain recombines TRBV9 with TRBJ2-1; 8 bases agree with TRBD2. The germline V gene has CDR1 SGDLS and CDR2 YYNGEE. This CDR3 is built from 14 residues. The V gene end was trimmed by 5 bases and the J gene end by 3 bases; junction bases not matched to a gene: 4. For the CDR3, the DNA is TGTGCCAGCAGGTGGACTAGCAGCTACAATGAGCAGTTCTTC. It specifies CASRWTSSYNEQFF.

The V gene is TRBV5-4, the J gene TRBJ2-1; 9 bases are a match to TRBD2. V was clipped by 3 bases and J by 8 bases; unmatched bases: 6. CDR3 length: 14 amino acids. Germline CDR1 is SGHNT and CDR2 is YYREEE (reference sequence). As DNA, the CDR3 is TGTGCCAGCAGCTCCGGGACTAGCTGGGATGAGCAGTTCTTC. Translating it yields CASSSGTSWDEQFF.

The rearrangement links TRBV5-4 to TRBJ2-2; a weak D match, TRBD2 (5 bases). Germline lookup yields CDR1 SGHNT and CDR2 YYREEE (reference sequence). The CDR3 is 15 residues long. V shed 1 base and J shed 0 bases, with 7 bases lying between them. CDR3 nucleotide sequence: TGTGCCAGCAGCTTGCTAGCAACGAACACCGGGGAGCTGTTTTTT. Protein: CASSLLATNTGELFF.

CDR3 coding DNA: TGTGCCAGTAGCAGCAGGGGACCTAGCACAGATACGCAGTATTTT. It encodes CASSSRGPSTDTQYF. The genes are TRBV19 and TRBJ2-3, with TRBD1 as a possible D gene (6 bases). Germline V CDR1 and CDR2: LNHDA, SQIVND (reference sequence). V gave up 6 bases and J gave up 0 bases, with 13 bases separating them. The CDR3 spans 15 residues.

The gene calls are TRBV7-2 and TRBJ2-7; 10 bases agree with TRBD2. Germline CDR1 is SGHTA and CDR2 is FQGNSA. There are 18 residues in the CDR3. With 5 bases clipped from V and 2 bases from J, the junction kept 15 bases outside the gene matches. CDR3 region: CASSRSGASGSWAYEQYF. For the CDR3, the DNA is TGTGCCAGCAGCCGATCGGGAGCTAGCGGGAGTTGGGCCTACGAGCAGTACTTC.

This chain uses TRBV7-9 with TRBJ2-3; the match to TRBD2 covers 8 bases. V lost 1 base to trimming and J lost 4 bases; unmatched junction nucleotides: 4. Germline CDR1 and CDR2: SEHNR and FQNEAQ (reference sequence). This CDR3 is 15 amino acids long. This chain's CDR3 is CASSLGSGMADTQYF. The CDR3 coding sequence is TGTGCCAGCAGCTTAGGTAGCGGGATGGCAGATACGCAGTATTTT.

This rearrangement joins TRBV4-2 to TRBJ1-4, with D unclear. Trimming shortened V by 0 bases and J by 8 bases, and 13 bases separated the two germline ends. Germline CDR1 LGHNA, CDR2 YNFKEQ. The CDR3 has 15 residues. CDR3 sequence reads: CASSQEDQAAEKLFF. Written as DNA, the CDR3 is TGTGCCAGCAGCCAAGAGGATCAGGCCGCCGAAAAACTGTTTTTT.

This chain links TRBV28 with TRBJ2-7, with D unclear. V lost 9 bases, J lost 1 base, and 7 bases lay in between. The CDR3 consists of 11 residues. Germline V lookup: CDR1 MDHEN, CDR2 SYDVKM. The CDR3, as DNA: TGTGCCAGTAAACAGTCCTACGAGCAGTACTTC. Translation gives CASKQSYEQYF.

V and J are TRBV13 and TRBJ2-1; 8 bases map to TRBD2. The CDR3 contains 17 residues. The germline gives CDR1 PRHDT, CDR2 FYEKMQ (reference sequence). J was trimmed by 4 bases and V by 2 bases; bases with no gene match: 10. The CDR3 DNA sequence: TGTGCCAGCAGCTTACAATCGGGAGGGTTAGCGTACAATGAGCAGTTCTTC. Its translation: CASSLQSGGLAYNEQFF.

This chain uses TRBV9 with TRBJ1-2; 9 bases are a match to TRBD1. Germline V gene lookup returns CDR1 SGDLS and CDR2 YYNGEE. The CDR3 is made up of 12 amino acids. V lost 7 bases and J lost 4; bases outside the gene matches: 2. The CDR3 region has the DNA TGTGCCAGCCGGGACAGGGTCTATGGCTACACCTTC. Translated, it gives CASRDRVYGYTF.

As to this clone: The sample carries other DNA sequences with the same CDR3. The chain links TRBV19 to TRBJ2-7; 10 bases agree with TRBD1. J was trimmed by 1 base and V by 4 bases; bases with no gene match: 1. This CDR3 region has 14 residues. Germline CDR1 is LNHDA and CDR2 is SQIVND (reference sequence). The CDR3: CASSRGQGSYEQYF. The DNA for the CDR3 is TGTGCCAGTAGTAGGGGACAGGGGTCCTACGAGCAGTACTTC.

J is TRBJ1-1 and V is TRBV7-8; 7 bases map to TRBD1. V trimming: 1 base; J trimming: 2 bases; junction bases outside the gene matches: 10. The CDR3 consists of 17 residues. The germline CDR1 and CDR2 sequences are SGHVS and FQNEAQ. This CDR3 reads CASSLVLGGAYNTEAFF. The CDR3 DNA sequence: TGTGCCAGCAGCTTAGTTTTAGGGGGCGCATATAACACTGAAGCTTTCTTT.

This sequence joins TRBV28 and TRBJ1-5; D might be TRBD1 (6 bases). Trimming pared 8 bases from V and 1 base from J, leaving 18 bases between. The CDR3 has 16 residues. Germline V gene lookup returns CDR1 MDHEN and CDR2 SYDVKM. The CDR3 loop reads CASGRREGGSNQPQHF. The DNA for the CDR3 is TGTGCCAGCGGCCGGAGGGAGGGGGGAAGCAATCAGCCCCAGCATTTT.

This clone was seen just once. The rearrangement joins TRBV19 to TRBJ2-7, with 9 bases that match TRBD2. Germline values: CDR1 LNHDA, CDR2 SQIVND (reference sequence). Germline trimming cut 4 bases from V and 4 bases from J; bases unmatched to any gene: 5. The CDR3 is 14 amino acids. CDR3 sequence: CASSRGSGSYEQYF. CDR3 bases: TGTGCCAGTAGTAGGGGTAGCGGGAGTTACGAGCAGTACTTC.

The genes are TRBV18 and TRBJ2-7, with TRBD1 identical over 7 bases. This CDR3 is 13 amino acids long. Germline V lookup: CDR1 KGHSH, CDR2 LQKENI. Trimming removed 2 bases from V and 7 bases from J; junction bases left unmatched: 5. Here the CDR3 reads CASSPFPGGEQYF. In DNA form, the CDR3 reads TGTGCCAGCTCACCATTTCCAGGGGGAGAGCAGTACTTC. The complete variable domain, with remaining parts taken from reference TRBV18 and TRBJ2-7, reads NAGVMQNPRHLVRRRGQEARLRCSPMKGHSHVYWYRQLPEEGLKFMVYLQKENIIDESGMPKERFSAEFPKEGPSILRIQQVVRGDSAAYFCASSPFPGGEQYFGPGTRLTVT.

The V and J genes are TRBV5-1 and TRBJ2-1; 7 positions agree with TRBD1. This CDR3 region has 16 residues. J lost 4 bases, V lost 6 bases, and 13 bases had no gene match. Germline V gene data show CDR1 as SGHRS and CDR2 as YFSETQ. For the CDR3, the DNA is TGCGCCAGCACCCTGACTTCCCCGGGACAGTACAATGAGCAGTTCTTC. Protein sequence: CASTLTSPGQYNEQFF. Filled out from reference TRBV5-1 and TRBJ2-1, the complete variable domain reads KAGVTQTPRYLIKTRGQQVTLSCSPISGHRSVSWYQQTPGQGLQFLFEYFSETQRNKGNFPGRFSGRQFSNSRSEMNVSTLELGDSALYLCASTLTSPGQYNEQFFGPGTRLTVL.

The rearrangement joins TRBV15 to TRBJ1-3, with unresolved D. The CDR3 runs to 14 residues. Germline V gene sequence: CDR1 LNHNV, CDR2 YYDKDF (reference sequence). V was shortened by 7 bases and J by 2 bases, with 12 bases between the two germline ends. CDR3 residues: CATKAWETGNTIYF. Written as DNA, the CDR3 is TGTGCCACCAAAGCCTGGGAGACTGGAAACACCATATATTTT.

This rearrangement joins TRBV30 to TRBJ2-7; D may be TRBD1 (6 bases). The CDR3 length is 13 residues. V was clipped by 3 bases and J by 8 bases, with 17 bases between them. Germline V gene lookup returns CDR1 GTSNPN and CDR2 SVGIG (reference sequence). The CDR3 bases are TGTGCCTGGAGCGCTACCAGACAGGACAAGCAGTACTTC. This gives the protein CAWSATRQDKQYF.

V and J are TRBV2 and TRBJ2-1, with D unclear. Germline lookup yields CDR1 SNHLY and CDR2 FYNNEI. V dropped 3 bases and J dropped 0 bases, with 6 bases sitting between them. The CDR3 consists of 14 residues. This CDR3 is CASSDYPSYNEQFF. CDR3 in DNA: TGTGCCAGCAGTGACTACCCCTCCTACAATGAGCAGTTCTTC. Variable domain in full (rest from reference TRBV2 and TRBJ2-1): EPEVTQTPSHQVTQMGQEVILRCVPISNHLYFYWYRQILGQKVEFLVSFYNNEISEKSEIFDDQFSVERPDGSNFTLKIRSTKLEDSAMYFCASSDYPSYNEQFFGPGTRLTVL.

This clone has just one count. The V gene is TRBV9, the J gene TRBJ1-2, with TRBD1 matching 9 bases. The junction had 13 bases not matched to a gene; V was cut back by 5 bases and J by 8 bases. Germline CDR1 and CDR2: SGDLS and YYNGEE. This CDR3 spans 15 amino acids. CDR3 amino acids: CASRASQGAGEGYTF. CDR3 nucleotides: TGTGCCAGCAGAGCTTCACAGGGGGCCGGGGAAGGCTACACCTTC.